The T cell receptor beta chain under discussion was sequenced for a study of CD8 T cells in ankylosing spondylitis. Study-level findings and limits: Matched ankylosing spondylitis synovial fluid reportedly showed significant enrichment of disease-linked clones.

One entry per CDR3 protein, called by TCRdb with MiXCR from the 5' RACE reads. Of 150,000 or so distinct CDR3 sequences in the sample, around a third were seen once. This clonotype was seen only a few times. Its antigen remains unidentified. V lost 6 bases to trimming and J lost 4 bases, with 14 bases between them. The CDR3 extends over 13 amino acids. The V gene's germline CDR1 is DFQATT and CDR2 SNEGSKA (reference sequence). The TCR was taken from a male donor with ankylosing spondylitis. The sample consisted of synovial fluid, either unsorted or a sorted T cell fraction (not recorded which). V gene TRBV20-1 combines with J gene TRBJ2-3, with D possibly being TRBD1 (6 bases). CDR3: CSAQGPTSDTQYF. CDR3 DNA sequence: TGCAGTGCCCAGGGGCCGACCTCAGATACGCAGTATTTT.